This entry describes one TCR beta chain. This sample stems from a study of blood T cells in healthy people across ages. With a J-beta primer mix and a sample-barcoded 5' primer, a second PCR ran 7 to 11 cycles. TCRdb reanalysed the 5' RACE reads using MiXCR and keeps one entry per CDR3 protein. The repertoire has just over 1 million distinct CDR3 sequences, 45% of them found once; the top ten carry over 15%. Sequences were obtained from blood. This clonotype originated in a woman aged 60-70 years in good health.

CDR3 coding DNA: TGCAGTGCTAGAGATCGACTACCGAGCTCCTACAATGAGCAGTTCTTC. This encodes CSARDRLPSSYNEQFF. This sequence joins TRBV20-1 and TRBJ2-1; D is possibly TRBD2 (5 bases). The CDR3 covers 16 residues. V was trimmed by 0 bases and J by 0 bases, leaving 12 bases between them. Germline CDR1 reads DFQATT; CDR2 reads SNEGSKA (reference sequence).